Shown below are 6 T cell receptor beta chains from a single sample sequenced in a study of T cells in Graves' hyperthyroidism and ophthalmopathy. TCR beta CDR3 sequences were amplified from RNA transcripts. The TCR CDR3 was amplified in a first-round RT-PCR using the HTBI primer set. TCRdb processed the multiplex PCR reads anew with MiXCR; each CDR3 protein has one entry. The table records around 300,000 distinct CDR3 sequences, roughly 22% of them present only once. The sample was blood. These receptors were taken from a man aged 25-45 years with Graves' ophthalmopathy.

The chain couples TRBV10-3 to TRBJ2-3; 8 bases are shared with TRBD1. The CDR3 has 15 residues. Germline assignment: CDR1 ENHRY and CDR2 SYGVKD. The trim removed 3 bases at V and 2 bases at J, leaving 4 bases unmatched. CDR3 protein: CAISDPDRATDTQYF. DNA of the CDR3: TGTGCCATCAGTGACCCGGACAGGGCCACAGATACGCAGTATTTT.

This clonotype was detected many times. The CDR3 reads CASSSLAGSQEQFF. The DNA of the CDR3 is TGTGCCAGCAGCTCCCTAGCGGGATCCCAGGAGCAGTTCTTC. This sequence joins TRBV11-2 and TRBJ2-1; 9 bases match TRBD2. The CDR3 is 14 residues long. V dropped 4 bases and J dropped 10; count of bases not matched to a gene: 8. Per germline, CDR1 SGHAT and CDR2 FQNNGV.

This clonotype was detected many times. V usage is TRBV11-3 and J usage is TRBJ1-2, with 8 bases that match TRBD1. CDR3 length: 15 residues. CDR1 SGHNT and CDR2 YENEEA come from the germline V gene. Trimming at V came to 6 bases and at J to 3 bases, leaving 9 bases not matched to a gene. CDR3 DNA sequence: TGTGCCAGCAGACAGGGGGGTTCTTCAGACTATGGCTACACCTTC. It codes for CASRQGGSSDYGYTF.

Notes on this clonotype: One end of the junction is discordant with germline, which a read error may explain. The V gene is TRBV12-3 or TRBV12-4, the J gene TRBJ1-1; D is perhaps TRBD1 (6 bases). This CDR3 contains 14 residues. Written as DNA, the CDR3 is TGTGCCAGCAGTTCAGAAGTACAGGGCACTGAAGTTTTCTTT. It codes for CASSSEVQGTEVFF.

This clonotype was picked up many times. This rearrangement joins TRBV2 to TRBJ1-3, with D unresolved. Germline CDR1 and CDR2: SNHLY and FYNNEI. The CDR3 contains 14 residues. The V and J ends lost 2 bases and 1 base respectively, with 6 bases between them. The CDR3 loop is CASSEMDSGNTIYF. The CDR3, as DNA: TGTGCCAGCAGTGAAATGGATTCTGGAAACACCATATATTTT. Complete variable domain (other parts from reference TRBV2 and TRBJ1-3): EPEVTQTPSHQVTQMGQEVILRCVPISNHLYFYWYRQILGQKVEFLVSFYNNEISEKSEIFDDQFSVERPDGSNFTLKIRSTKLEDSAMYFCASSEMDSGNTIYFGEGSWLTVV.

The chain has TRBV7-2 and TRBJ2-1, with 8 positions matching TRBD2. The CDR3 length is 16 residues. The ends lost 1 base at V and 4 bases at J; junction bases unmatched: 6. Germline V gene data show CDR1 as SGHTA and CDR2 as FQGNSA. CDR3 bases: TGTGCCAGCAGCTTAGGGCCGGGGGGGAGGTACAATGAGCAGTTCTTC. Protein: CASSLGPGGRYNEQFF.